A selection of T cell receptor beta chains follows, all from one sample in a study of blood T cells in healthy people across ages. TCRdb analysed the 5' RACE reads with MiXCR anew, one entry per CDR3 protein. The sample has approximately 880,000 distinct CDR3 sequences, roughly 50% seen once; the top ten hold around 15%. Sequenced input: blood. Receptors originate from a young man in good health. The CDR3 runs from the conserved cysteine through the conserved F or W. D genes are given only for firm matches. Not all rows give a size; the values are once, few, many and, for expanded clones, a class.

v_gene: TRBV19; abundance: NA; j_gene: TRBJ1-2; d_gene: NA; CDR3aa: CASSSETLVGGYTF; CDR3nt: TGTGCCAGTAGCTCCGAAACACTCGTGGGAGGCTACACCTTC
v_gene: TRBV28; abundance: NA; j_gene: TRBJ1-4; d_gene: NA; CDR3aa: CASSSPDRTNEKLFF; CDR3nt: TGTGCCAGCAGTTCCCCCGACAGGACTAATGAAAAACTGTTTTTT
v_gene: TRBV29-1; abundance: once; j_gene: TRBJ2-5; d_gene: NA; CDR3aa: CSVEGNWGTQYF; CDR3nt: TGCAGCGTTGAAGGCAACTGGGGGACCCAGTACTTC
v_gene: TRBV6-5; abundance: NA; j_gene: TRBJ2-1; d_gene: NA; CDR3aa: CASSLLAISRNEQFF; CDR3nt: TGTGCCAGCAGTTTACTAGCCATTTCGAGGAATGAGCAGTTCTTC
v_gene: TRBV20-1; abundance: NA; j_gene: TRBJ2-5; d_gene: NA; CDR3aa: CSARDPSGAEAQYF; CDR3nt: TGCAGTGCTAGAGATCCGTCTGGAGCGGAGGCCCAGTACTTC
v_gene: TRBV5-1; abundance: few; j_gene: TRBJ1-4; d_gene: NA; CDR3aa: CASSQEGEEKLFF; CDR3nt: TGCGCCAGCAGCCAAGAGGGGGAGGAAAAACTGTTTTTT
v_gene: TRBV7-9; abundance: NA; j_gene: TRBJ1-3; d_gene: NA; CDR3aa: CASSLKGGDGNTIYF; CDR3nt: TGTGCCAGCAGCTTAAAGGGGGGCGATGGAAACACCATATATTTT
v_gene: TRBV12-3/TRBV12-4; abundance: NA; j_gene: TRBJ1-2; d_gene: TRBD1; CDR3aa: CASQNLGTGADNFYGYTF; CDR3nt: TGTGCCAGCCAAAACCTCGGGACAGGGGCCGACAACTTCTATGGCTACACCTTC
v_gene: TRBV7-2; abundance: NA; j_gene: TRBJ2-7; d_gene: NA; CDR3aa: CASSLAGKTTYEQYF; CDR3nt: TGTGCCAGCAGCTTAGCTGGCAAGACGACCTACGAGCAGTACTTC
v_gene: TRBV11-3; abundance: NA; j_gene: TRBJ2-3; d_gene: TRBD1; CDR3aa: CASSSRQGERTDTQYF; CDR3nt: TGTGCCAGCAGCTCCCGACAGGGAGAGAGAACAGATACGCAGTATTTT
v_gene: TRBV3-1; abundance: NA; j_gene: TRBJ2-7; d_gene: TRBD2; CDR3aa: CASSQVDSGGGEQYF; CDR3nt: TGTGCCAGCAGCCAAGTCGACTCGGGGGGGGGCGAGCAGTACTTC
v_gene: TRBV11-3; abundance: few; j_gene: TRBJ2-7; d_gene: NA; CDR3aa: CASSFDRGFSYEQYF; CDR3nt: TGTGCCAGCAGCTTCGACAGAGGATTCTCCTACGAGCAGTACTTC
v_gene: TRBV12-3/TRBV12-4; abundance: NA; j_gene: TRBJ2-7; d_gene: NA; CDR3aa: CASSFGKRVDEQYF; CDR3nt: TGTGCCAGCAGTTTTGGCAAACGGGTCGACGAGCAGTACTTC
v_gene: TRBV3-1; abundance: NA; j_gene: TRBJ2-3; d_gene: NA; CDR3aa: CASSSSGGSGPDTQYF; CDR3nt: TGTGCCAGCAGCTCAAGCGGCGGAAGCGGCCCAGATACGCAGTATTTT
v_gene: TRBV7-9; abundance: NA; j_gene: TRBJ2-5; d_gene: TRBD2; CDR3aa: CASSLGGGDVETQYF; CDR3nt: TGTGCCAGCAGCTTAGGCGGGGGGGACGTGGAGACCCAGTACTTC
v_gene: TRBV5-1; abundance: NA; j_gene: TRBJ1-1; d_gene: NA; CDR3aa: CASSPVGPTQSTEAFF; CDR3nt: TGCGCCAGCAGCCCAGTCGGGCCTACACAGAGCACTGAAGCTTTCTTT
v_gene: TRBV29-1; abundance: many; j_gene: TRBJ2-3; d_gene: NA; CDR3aa: CSVEGEGSTDTQYF; CDR3nt: TGCAGCGTCGAGGGCGAAGGGAGCACAGATACGCAGTATTTT
v_gene: TRBV4-2; abundance: many; j_gene: TRBJ2-1; d_gene: NA; CDR3aa: CASSQAGGTYNEQFF; CDR3nt: TGTGCCAGCAGCCAAGCCGGGGGCACCTACAATGAGCAGTTCTTC
v_gene: TRBV3-1; abundance: NA; j_gene: TRBJ2-5; d_gene: NA; CDR3aa: CASSPTRGVKTQYF; CDR3nt: TGTGCCAGCAGCCCCACCCGGGGCGTAAAGACCCAGTACTTC
v_gene: TRBV2; abundance: many; j_gene: TRBJ2-5; d_gene: NA; CDR3aa: CASSASGTPQETQYF; CDR3nt: TGTGCCAGCAGTGCTAGTGGGACCCCACAAGAGACCCAGTACTTC
v_gene: TRBV4-2; abundance: few; j_gene: TRBJ2-7; d_gene: NA; CDR3aa: CASSQDPTARYEQYF; CDR3nt: TGTGCCAGCAGCCAAGATCCGACAGCTCGGTACGAGCAGTACTTC
v_gene: TRBV20-1; abundance: NA; j_gene: TRBJ2-7; d_gene: TRBD1; CDR3aa: CSANPRQGASYEQYF; CDR3nt: TGCAGTGCTAACCCCAGACAGGGGGCGTCCTACGAGCAGTACTTC
v_gene: TRBV7-2; abundance: NA; j_gene: TRBJ1-1; d_gene: NA; CDR3aa: CASSKTRNTEAFF; CDR3nt: TGTGCCAGCTCCAAGACCAGGAACACTGAAGCTTTCTTT
v_gene: TRBV5-1; abundance: few; j_gene: TRBJ2-3; d_gene: NA; CDR3aa: CASSLGYGNTDTQYF; CDR3nt: TGCGCCAGCAGCTTGGGCTATGGCAACACAGATACGCAGTATTTT
v_gene: TRBV3-1; abundance: few; j_gene: TRBJ1-2; d_gene: NA; CDR3aa: CASSQDQGREGYTF; CDR3nt: TGTGCCAGCAGCCAAGATCAGGGTAGGGAGGGCTACACCTTC
v_gene: TRBV4-3; abundance: NA; j_gene: TRBJ2-7; d_gene: TRBD1; CDR3aa: CASSQEPDRGSYEQYF; CDR3nt: TGCGCCAGCAGCCAAGAACCGGACAGGGGGTCCTACGAGCAGTACTTC
v_gene: TRBV12-3/TRBV12-4; abundance: NA; j_gene: TRBJ1-1; d_gene: NA; CDR3aa: CASSGRTVSTEAFF; CDR3nt: TGTGCCAGCAGTGGCCGGACAGTTTCCACTGAAGCTTTCTTT
v_gene: TRBV4-1; abundance: NA; j_gene: TRBJ1-1; d_gene: NA; CDR3aa: CASSHPTAGGTEAFF; CDR3nt: TGCGCCAGCAGCCATCCTACAGCCGGGGGCACTGAAGCTTTCTTT
v_gene: TRBV5-1; abundance: NA; j_gene: TRBJ2-5; d_gene: TRBD1; CDR3aa: CASRALDREQETQYF; CDR3nt: TGCGCCAGCAGAGCCCTGGACAGGGAACAAGAGACCCAGTACTTC
v_gene: TRBV29-1; abundance: NA; j_gene: TRBJ2-5; d_gene: NA; CDR3aa: CSVAETAEIQYF; CDR3nt: TGCAGCGTTGCGGAGACAGCGGAAATTCAGTACTTC
v_gene: TRBV28; abundance: NA; j_gene: TRBJ1-2; d_gene: NA; CDR3aa: CASSPTVGLVGYTF; CDR3nt: TGTGCCAGCAGCCCCACGGTTGGGTTGGTGGGCTACACCTTC